This record looks at one TCR beta chain sequence and its context. The sample belongs to a study of shared clonotypes between healthy human individuals. Data came from immunoSEQ multiplex PCR; TCRdb stores just in-frame clones and leaves some out. Of more than 600,000 clones listed, 92% are singletons. Naivety among CD8 cells was defined by CD45RO negativity and positive CCR7 selection, thereby excluding terminally differentiated effector memory CD45RA+ cells. This CDR3 has 13 residues. Germline V gene data show CDR1 as SGHTA and CDR2 as FQGNSA. The V end was cut by 1 base, the J end by 9 bases, with 10 bases between.

The chain employs TRBV7-2 and TRBJ2-1; no reliable D call. The sequenced material came from naive CD8+ T cells sorted from blood. The TCR comes from a young man in good health. Written as DNA, the CDR3 is TGTGCCAGCAGCTTAGAAATAATTCGTGAGCAGTTCTTC. Translated: CASSLEIIREQFF.